Below are 7 T cell receptor beta chains sequenced from a single sample in a study of shared clonotypes between healthy human individuals. Terminally differentiated effector memory CD45RA+ cells were left out of the naive CD8 fraction, which was CD45RO-negative and positively selected for CCR7. The assay was immunoSEQ multiplex PCR, and TCRdb's table has in-frame clones only and misses some. The table records about 2 million clones, about 95% of them present only once. The sequencing input was naive CD8+ T cells sorted from blood. These receptors all stem from a man between 18 and 29 years old in good health.

This clone was observed a few times. This chain links TRBV27 with TRBJ1-2, with 7 bases that match TRBD1. The V gene end was trimmed by 10 bases and the J gene end by 4 bases; junction bases not matched to a gene: 9. Germline CDR1 is MNHEY and CDR2 is SMNVEV (reference sequence). The CDR3 length is 13 residues. As DNA, the CDR3 is TGTGCCACCCAGGGGGGGGACGCCTATGGCTACACCTTC. Its protein is CATQGGDAYGYTF.

This clone turned up a few times. The chain links TRBV29-1 to TRBJ2-1; TRBD2 matches 7 bases. The junction had 10 bases not matched to a gene; V was cut back by 8 bases and J by 6 bases. The germline CDR1 and CDR2 sequences are SQVTM and ANQGSEA. The CDR3 totals 13 residues. The CDR3 region is CSFLGLVFNEQFF. The DNA of the CDR3 is TGCAGCTTCTTAGGACTAGTCTTCAATGAGCAGTTCTTC.

The chain has TRBV20-1 and TRBJ1-4; D is uncertain. The germline CDR1 and CDR2 sequences are DFQATT and SNEGSKA (reference sequence). The CDR3 runs to 11 residues. Trimming pared 6 bases from V and 8 bases from J, leaving 10 bases between. CDR3: CSAGLGEKLFF. In nucleotides, the CDR3 is TGCAGTGCCGGGCTTGGAGAAAAACTGTTTTTT.

The chain uses TRBV6-5 and TRBJ1-3; weak D call: TRBD1 (5 bases). CDR1 MNHEY and CDR2 SVGAGI come from the germline V gene. The CDR3 is made up of 15 amino acids. Trimming left V 6 bases short and J 0 bases short, with 12 bases between. DNA of the CDR3: TGTGCCAGCAGACAAGGGGCTTACTCTGGAAACACCATATATTTT. This sequence encodes CASRQGAYSGNTIYF.

The chain employs TRBV5-1 and TRBJ1-4; no definite D call. Trimming pared 6 bases from V and 6 bases from J, leaving 21 bases between. Germline lookup yields CDR1 SGHRS and CDR2 YFSETQ. The CDR3 contains 16 residues. The CDR3 here is CASKPDRGELDEKLFF. Written as DNA, the CDR3 is TGCGCCAGCAAACCCGACCGGGGAGAGCTTGATGAAAAACTGTTTTTT. The variable domain in full, completed from reference TRBV5-1 and TRBJ1-4, reads KAGVTQTPRYLIKTRGQQVTLSCSPISGHRSVSWYQQTPGQGLQFLFEYFSETQRNKGNFPGRFSGRQFSNSRSEMNVSTLELGDSALYLCASKPDRGELDEKLFFGSGTQLSVL.

J is TRBJ2-7 and V is TRBV29-1; D might be TRBD1 or TRBD2, each matching 5 bases. Trimming left V 0 bases short and J 3 bases short, with 9 bases between. The CDR3 spans 13 residues. The V gene's germline CDR1 is SQVTM and CDR2 ANQGSEA. The CDR3 DNA reads TGCAGCGTTGAAGAGGGGGACGGCTACGAGCAGTACTTC. This gives the protein CSVEEGDGYEQYF.

V usage is TRBV29-1 and J usage is TRBJ2-7; D call uncertain. CDR1 is SQVTM and CDR2 is ANQGSEA in the germline V gene. V gave up 1 base and J gave up 2 bases, with 12 bases separating them. There are 14 residues in the CDR3. CDR3 nucleotides: TGCAGCGTTGAAGTTATGGGCAGTGCCTACGAGCAGTACTTC. This gives the protein CSVEVMGSAYEQYF.